This T cell receptor (beta chain) was sequenced during a study of T-cell reconstitution after alpha-beta-depleted transplantation in children. Regarding the study as a whole: Some patients' high day-60 TCRbeta diversity was attributed to recipient cells surviving conditioning. T-cell numbers and diversity, one year after transplant, stemmed largely from T cells that were newly produced. Expanded graft clones numbering several hundred reportedly gave rise to alpha-beta T cells about two months after transplant.

Preparing the TCRbeta library involved the use of unique molecular identifiers. Each CDR3 protein is one row after TCRdb ran MiXCR on the PCR reads. The data hold almost 250,000 distinct CDR3 sequences, with roughly a quarter observed a single time. Notes on this clonotype: Its antigen remains unknown.

Trimming cost V 0 bases and J 2 bases; bases outside gene matches: 6. The CDR3 runs 17 residues. Germline CDR1 and CDR2: SGHRS and YFSETQ. J is TRBJ2-3 and V is TRBV5-1; 10 bases are a match to TRBD2. The receptor's source is a girl under 10 years old with Fanconi anemia, due to receive a stem cell transplant. The sample in question was PBMCs, obtained before TCRalphabeta/CD19-depleted stem cell transplant. CDR3 DNA sequence: TGCGCCAGCAGCTTGGCCCCGAGCGGGAGGGCCACAGATACGCAGTATTTT. Amino acid sequence: CASSLAPSGRATDTQYF.